This T cell receptor beta chain was identified in a study of post-analysis software for immune sequencing data. About the study: In terms of disease course, relapsing-remitting, secondary progressive and progressive-relapsing multiple sclerosis were included.

Findings and caveats of the study: Normalized Chao1 diversity was significantly reduced in patients versus controls. Elevated frequency relative to controls characterized about 5 TRBV segments in patients, TRBV5-6, TRBV5-1 and TRBV20-1 among them.

This clonotype was picked up a small number of times. Its antigen is unidentified. Germline V CDR1 and CDR2: MNHEY, SMNVEV (reference sequence). CDR3 size: 13 residues. J gave up 7 bases and V 6 bases, and 1 base lay outside the gene matches. Built from TCR beta cDNA, the libraries had unique molecular identifiers in them. Each CDR3 protein gets one entry after TCRdb re-called the PCR reads with MiXCR. The data show hundreds of thousands of distinct CDR3 sequences, about 44% seen once. The sequenced sample was blood. The sequence derives from a girl under 18 with multiple sclerosis. The chain has TRBV27 and TRBJ2-1, with 12 bases matching TRBD2. The CDR3: CASRGLAGNEQFF. The CDR3 nucleotides read TGTGCCAGCAGAGGACTAGCGGGGAATGAGCAGTTCTTC.